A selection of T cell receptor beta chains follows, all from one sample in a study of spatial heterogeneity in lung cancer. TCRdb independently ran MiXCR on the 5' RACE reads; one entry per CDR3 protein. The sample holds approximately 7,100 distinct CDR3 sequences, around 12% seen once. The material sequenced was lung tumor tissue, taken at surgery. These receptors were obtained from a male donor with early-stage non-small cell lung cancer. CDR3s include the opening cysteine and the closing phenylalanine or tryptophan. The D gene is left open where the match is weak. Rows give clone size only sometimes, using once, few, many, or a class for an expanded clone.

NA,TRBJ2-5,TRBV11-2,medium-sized,CASSPGTPLEYF,TGTGCCAGCAGCCCTGGGACGCCCCTTGAGTACTTC
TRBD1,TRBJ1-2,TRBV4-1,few,CASSPAAGQDQGYTF,TGCGCCAGCAGCCCAGCTGCCGGACAGGACCAAGGCTACACCTTC
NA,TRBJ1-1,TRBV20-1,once,CSARDYTEAFF,TGCAGTGCTAGAGATTACACTGAAGCTTTCTTT
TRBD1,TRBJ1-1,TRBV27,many,CASRPSTGDTEAFF,TGTGCCAGTCGTCCTTCAACAGGGGACACTGAAGCTTTCTTT
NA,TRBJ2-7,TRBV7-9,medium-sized,CASSLAIQSYEQYF,TGTGCCAGCAGCTTAGCGATACAGTCCTACGAGCAGTACTTC
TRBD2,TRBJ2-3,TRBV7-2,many,CASSLEAGPTDTQYF,TGTGCCAGCAGCTTAGAAGCGGGGCCCACAGATACGCAGTATTTT
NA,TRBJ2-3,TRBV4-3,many,CASSQDIDRNRDFTDTQYF,TGCGCCAGCAGCCAAGATATAGACCGAAACCGGGACTTCACAGATACGCAGTATTTT
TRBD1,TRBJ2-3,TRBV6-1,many,CASNPGQGGRDTQYF,TGTGCCAGCAACCCGGGACAGGGGGGCAGAGATACGCAGTATTTT
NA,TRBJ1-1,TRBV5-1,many,CASRPTPEGTEAFF,TGCGCCAGCAGACCCACTCCGGAGGGGACTGAAGCTTTCTTT
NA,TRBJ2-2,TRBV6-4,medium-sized,CASSRGSSTGELFF,TGTGCCAGCTCGAGGGGGTCGAGCACCGGGGAGCTGTTTTTT
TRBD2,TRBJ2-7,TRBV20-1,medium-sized,CSARRTSGSYEQYF,TGCAGTGCTAGACGTACTAGCGGCTCCTACGAGCAGTACTTC
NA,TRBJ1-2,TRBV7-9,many,CASSLGFGGGPYGYTF,TGTGCCAGCAGCTTAGGATTCGGGGGCGGTCCCTATGGCTACACCTTC
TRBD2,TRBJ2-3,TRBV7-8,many,CASSAYRVLAGNTDTQYF,TGTGCCAGCAGCGCCTACAGGGTCCTAGCGGGAAACACAGATACGCAGTATTTT
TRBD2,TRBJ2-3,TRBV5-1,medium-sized,CASSLLPGTSGADTQYF,TGCGCCAGCAGCTTACTACCCGGGACTAGCGGCGCAGATACGCAGTATTTT
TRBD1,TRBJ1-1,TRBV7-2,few,CASSSIPGQGRNTEAFF,TGTGCCAGCAGCTCTATTCCGGGACAGGGGAGGAACACTGAAGCTTTCTTT
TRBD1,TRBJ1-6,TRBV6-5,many,CASSYSPTGDNSPLHF,TGTGCCAGCAGTTACTCCCCGACAGGGGATAATTCACCCCTCCACTTT
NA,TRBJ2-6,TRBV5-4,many,CASSLADASRANVLTF,TGTGCCAGCAGCTTGGCGGACGCCTCTAGGGCCAACGTCCTGACTTTC
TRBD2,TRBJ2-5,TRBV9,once,CASSPWTSGTQETQYF,TGTGCCAGCAGCCCTTGGACTAGCGGGACACAAGAGACCCAGTACTTC
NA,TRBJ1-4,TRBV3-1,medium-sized,CASSQDPSSEKLFF,TGTGCCAGCAGCCAAGATCCATCGAGTGAAAAACTGTTTTTT
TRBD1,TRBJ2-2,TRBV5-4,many,CASSSGQGHSRELFF,TGTGCCAGCAGCTCTGGACAGGGTCATTCCCGGGAGCTGTTTTTT
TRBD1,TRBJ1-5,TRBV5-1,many,CASSSGTGNQPQHF,TGCGCCAGCAGCTCCGGGACAGGCAATCAGCCCCAGCATTTT
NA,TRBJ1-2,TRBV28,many,CASSFHRQDLNYGYTF,TGTGCCAGCAGTTTCCATCGACAGGACCTTAACTATGGCTACACCTTC
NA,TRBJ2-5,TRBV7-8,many,CASSSLEAGKTETQYF,TGTGCCAGCAGCTCCCTTGAGGCAGGGAAAACGGAGACCCAGTACTTC
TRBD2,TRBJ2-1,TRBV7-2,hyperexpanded,CASSITGTSGNEQFF,TGTGCCAGCAGCATAACGGGGACTAGCGGGAATGAGCAGTTCTTC
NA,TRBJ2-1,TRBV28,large,CATTAGGTHLNNEQFF,TGTGCCACCACGGCCGGAGGAACTCACTTAAACAATGAGCAGTTCTTC
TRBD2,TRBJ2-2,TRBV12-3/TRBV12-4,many,CASSLWGGYAGELFF,TGTGCCAGCAGTTTATGGGGGGGATATGCCGGGGAGCTGTTTTTT
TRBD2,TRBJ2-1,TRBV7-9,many,CASSLLAGGLNEQFF,TGTGCCAGCAGCTTACTAGCGGGAGGTCTCAATGAGCAGTTCTTC
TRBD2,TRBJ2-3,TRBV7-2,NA,CATSLTRGSTDTQYF,TGTGCCACCAGCTTAACGCGGGGGAGCACAGATACGCAGTATTTT
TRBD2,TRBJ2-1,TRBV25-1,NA,CASSEAGGLNEQFF,TGTGCCAGCAGTGAAGCGGGAGGGCTCAATGAGCAGTTCTTC
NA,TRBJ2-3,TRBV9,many,CASSVGDSTDTQYF,TGTGCCAGCAGCGTAGGGGACAGCACAGATACGCAGTATTTT
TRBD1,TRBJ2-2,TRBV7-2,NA,CATGTGANTGELFF,TGTGCCACCGGAACAGGGGCGAACACCGGGGAGCTGTTTTTT
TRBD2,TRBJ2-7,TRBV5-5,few,CASSLGSGNSYEQYF,TGTGCCAGCAGCTTGGGTAGCGGGAACTCCTACGAGCAGTACTTC
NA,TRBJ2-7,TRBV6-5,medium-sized,CASSPTADFSLYEQYF,TGTGCCAGCAGTCCGACTGCGGACTTTTCTCTCTACGAGCAGTACTTC
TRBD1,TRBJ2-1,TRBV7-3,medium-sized,CASSLGQAGEQFF,TGTGCCAGCAGCCTAGGACAGGCTGGTGAGCAGTTCTTC
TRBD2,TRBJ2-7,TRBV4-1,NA,CASSQAIVASGTYEQYF,TGCGCCAGCAGCCAGGCTATCGTGGCTAGCGGGACCTACGAGCAGTACTTC
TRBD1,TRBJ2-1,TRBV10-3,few,CAISGTGPGDNEQFF,TGTGCCATCAGTGGGACAGGGCCAGGGGACAATGAGCAGTTCTTC
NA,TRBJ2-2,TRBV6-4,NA,CASSDNTGELFF,TGTGCCAGCAGTGACAACACCGGGGAGCTGTTTTTT
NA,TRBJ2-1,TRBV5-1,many,CASSLGGSTYNEQFF,TGCGCCAGCAGCTTGGGAGGGTCGACATACAATGAGCAGTTCTTC
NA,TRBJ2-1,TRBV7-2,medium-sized,CASSPGNDRRTWHEQFF,TGTGCCAGCAGCCCCGGGAATGATAGGAGGACCTGGCATGAGCAGTTCTTC
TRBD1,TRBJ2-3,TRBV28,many,CASSRQGQGTDTQYF,TGTGCCAGCAGTCGACAGGGTCAAGGCACAGATACGCAGTATTTT
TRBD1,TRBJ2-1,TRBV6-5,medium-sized,CASSYADRGNEQFF,TGTGCCAGCAGTTACGCGGACAGGGGGAATGAGCAGTTCTTC
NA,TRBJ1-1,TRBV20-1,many,CSALLGFNTEAFF,TGCAGTGCTCTCCTCGGATTCAACACTGAAGCTTTCTTT
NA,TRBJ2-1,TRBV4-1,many,CASSPADGTRRAEQFF,TGCGCCAGCAGCCCCGCAGACGGAACCCGGCGTGCTGAGCAGTTCTTC
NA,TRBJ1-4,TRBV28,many,CASSPLRGRHEKLFF,TGTGCCAGCAGTCCCCTCCGGGGCAGACATGAAAAACTGTTTTTT
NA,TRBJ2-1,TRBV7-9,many,CASSERAGDNEQFF,TGTGCCAGCAGCGAAAGGGCAGGGGACAATGAGCAGTTCTTC
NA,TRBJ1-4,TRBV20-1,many,CSAPRPVGEKLFF,TGCAGTGCTCCTCGACCCGTTGGGGAAAAACTGTTTTTT
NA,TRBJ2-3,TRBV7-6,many,CASSLEESLAGDTQYF,TGTGCCAGCAGCTTAGAAGAATCTCTGGCCGGAGATACGCAGTATTTT
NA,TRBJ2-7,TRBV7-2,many,CASSSGYYEQYF,TGTGCCAGCAGCTCCGGATATTACGAGCAGTACTTC
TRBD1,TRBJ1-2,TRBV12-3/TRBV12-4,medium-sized,CASSPQGAAGYTF,TGTGCCAGCAGTCCTCAGGGGGCGGCTGGCTACACCTTC